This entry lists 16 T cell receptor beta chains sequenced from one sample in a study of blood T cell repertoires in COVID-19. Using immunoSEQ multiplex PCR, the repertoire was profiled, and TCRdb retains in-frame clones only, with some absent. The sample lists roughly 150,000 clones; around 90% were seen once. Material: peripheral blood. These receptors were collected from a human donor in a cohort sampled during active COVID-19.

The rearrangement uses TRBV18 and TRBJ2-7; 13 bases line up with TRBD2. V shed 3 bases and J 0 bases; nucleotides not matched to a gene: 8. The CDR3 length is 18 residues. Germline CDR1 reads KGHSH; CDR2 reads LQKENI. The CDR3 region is CASSPLVLAGGSSYEQYF. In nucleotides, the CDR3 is TGTGCCAGCTCACCGCTAGTACTAGCGGGAGGGAGCTCCTACGAGCAGTACTTC.

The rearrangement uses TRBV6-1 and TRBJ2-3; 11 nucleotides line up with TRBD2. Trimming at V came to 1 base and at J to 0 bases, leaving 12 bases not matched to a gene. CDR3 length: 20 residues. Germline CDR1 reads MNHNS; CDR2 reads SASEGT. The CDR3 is CASSEEWLAGGLSSTDTQYF. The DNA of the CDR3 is TGTGCCAGCAGTGAAGAGTGGCTAGCGGGGGGATTATCTAGCACAGATACGCAGTATTTT.

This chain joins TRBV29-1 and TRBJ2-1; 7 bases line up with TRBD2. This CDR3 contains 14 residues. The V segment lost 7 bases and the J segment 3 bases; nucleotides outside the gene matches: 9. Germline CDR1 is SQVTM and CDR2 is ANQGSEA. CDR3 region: CSATSVSGYNEQFF. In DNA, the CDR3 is TGCAGCGCAACTAGCGTATCTGGCTACAATGAGCAGTTCTTC.

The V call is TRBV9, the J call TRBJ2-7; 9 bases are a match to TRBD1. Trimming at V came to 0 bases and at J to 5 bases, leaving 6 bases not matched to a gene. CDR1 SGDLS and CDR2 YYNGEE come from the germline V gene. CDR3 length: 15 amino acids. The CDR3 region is CASSVESRTGDEQYF. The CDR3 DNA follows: TGTGCCAGCAGCGTAGAGTCCCGGACAGGGGACGAGCAGTACTTC.

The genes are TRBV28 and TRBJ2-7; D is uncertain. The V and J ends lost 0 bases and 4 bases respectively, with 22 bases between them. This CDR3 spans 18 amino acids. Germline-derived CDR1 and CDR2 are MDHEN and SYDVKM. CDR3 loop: CASSLWNLLARETYEQYF. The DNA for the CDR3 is TGTGCCAGCAGTTTATGGAATCTTCTGGCACGCGAGACTTACGAGCAGTACTTC. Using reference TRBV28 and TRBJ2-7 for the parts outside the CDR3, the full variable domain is DVKVTQSSRYLVKRTGEKVFLECVQDMDHENMFWYRQDPGLGLRLIYFSYDVKMKEKGDIPEGYSVSREKKERFSLILESASTNQTSMYLCASSLWNLLARETYEQYFGPGTRLTVT.

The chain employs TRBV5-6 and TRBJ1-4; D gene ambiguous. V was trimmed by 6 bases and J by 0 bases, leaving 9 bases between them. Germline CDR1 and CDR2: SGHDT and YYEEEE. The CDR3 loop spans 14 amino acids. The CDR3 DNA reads TGTGCCAGCACCACCCGCGCAACTAATGAAAAACTGTTTTTT. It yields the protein CASTTRATNEKLFF.

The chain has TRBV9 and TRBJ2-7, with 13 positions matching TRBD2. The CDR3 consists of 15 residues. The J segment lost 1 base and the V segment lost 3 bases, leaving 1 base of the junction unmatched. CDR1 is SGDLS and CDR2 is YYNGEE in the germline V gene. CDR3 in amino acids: CASSGGLAGSYEQYF. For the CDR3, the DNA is TGTGCCAGCAGCGGGGGACTAGCGGGGTCCTACGAGCAGTACTTC.

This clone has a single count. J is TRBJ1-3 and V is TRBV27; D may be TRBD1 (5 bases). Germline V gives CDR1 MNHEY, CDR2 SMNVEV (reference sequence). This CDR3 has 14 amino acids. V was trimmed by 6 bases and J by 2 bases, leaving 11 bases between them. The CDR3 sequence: CASRPWGAGNTIYF. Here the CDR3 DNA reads TGTGCCAGCAGGCCATGGGGGGCTGGAAACACCATATATTTT.

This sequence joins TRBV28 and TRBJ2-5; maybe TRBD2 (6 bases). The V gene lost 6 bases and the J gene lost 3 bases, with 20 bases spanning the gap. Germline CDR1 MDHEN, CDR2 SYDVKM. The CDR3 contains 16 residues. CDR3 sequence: CASRGRLDSGKETQYF. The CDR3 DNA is TGTGCCAGCAGGGGGCGTCTGGATAGCGGAAAAGAGACCCAGTACTTC.

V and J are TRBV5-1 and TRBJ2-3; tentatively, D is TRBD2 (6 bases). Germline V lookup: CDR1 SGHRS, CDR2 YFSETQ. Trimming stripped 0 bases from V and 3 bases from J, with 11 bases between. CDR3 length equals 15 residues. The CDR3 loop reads CASSLGPGETDTQYF. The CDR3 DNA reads TGCGCCAGCAGCTTGGGGCCGGGAGAAACAGATACGCAGTATTTT. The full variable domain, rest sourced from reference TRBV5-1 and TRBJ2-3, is KAGVTQTPRYLIKTRGQQVTLSCSPISGHRSVSWYQQTPGQGLQFLFEYFSETQRNKGNFPGRFSGRQFSNSRSEMNVSTLELGDSALYLCASSLGPGETDTQYFGPGTRLTVL.

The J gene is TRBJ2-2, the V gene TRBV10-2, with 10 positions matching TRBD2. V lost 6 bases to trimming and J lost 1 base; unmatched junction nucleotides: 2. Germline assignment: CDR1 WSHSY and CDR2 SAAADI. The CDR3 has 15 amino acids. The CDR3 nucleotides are TGCGCCAGCAGGTCTAGCGGGAGGAACACCGGGGAGCTGTTTTTT. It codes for CASRSSGRNTGELFF.

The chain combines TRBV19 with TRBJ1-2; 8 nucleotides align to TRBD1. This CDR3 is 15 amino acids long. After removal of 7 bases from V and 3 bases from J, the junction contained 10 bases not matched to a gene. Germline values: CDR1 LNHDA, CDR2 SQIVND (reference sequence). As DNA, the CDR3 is TGTGCCAGTACCCGTACACAGGGGGTTTACTATGGCTACACCTTC. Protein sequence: CASTRTQGVYYGYTF.

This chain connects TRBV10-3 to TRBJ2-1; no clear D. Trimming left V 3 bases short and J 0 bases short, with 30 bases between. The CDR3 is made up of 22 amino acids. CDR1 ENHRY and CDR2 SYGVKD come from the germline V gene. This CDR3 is CAISDLASSGRSDSSSYNEQFF. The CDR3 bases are TGTGCCATCAGTGACCTTGCGAGCTCGGGTCGAAGCGACTCGAGCTCCTACAATGAGCAGTTCTTC.

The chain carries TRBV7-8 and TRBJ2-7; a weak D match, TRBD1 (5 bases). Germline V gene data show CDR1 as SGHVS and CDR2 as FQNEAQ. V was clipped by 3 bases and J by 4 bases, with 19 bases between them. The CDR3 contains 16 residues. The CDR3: CASSFRGHGLWYEQYF. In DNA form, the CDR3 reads TGTGCCAGCAGCTTTAGGGGCCACGGCTTGTGGTACGAGCAGTACTTC.

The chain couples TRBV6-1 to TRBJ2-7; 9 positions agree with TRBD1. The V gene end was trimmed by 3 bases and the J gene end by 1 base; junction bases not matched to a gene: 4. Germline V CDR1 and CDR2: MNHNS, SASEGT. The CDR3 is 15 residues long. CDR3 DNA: TGTGCCAGCAGTGATACCGGGACAGGGTCCTACGAGCAGTACTTC. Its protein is CASSDTGTGSYEQYF.

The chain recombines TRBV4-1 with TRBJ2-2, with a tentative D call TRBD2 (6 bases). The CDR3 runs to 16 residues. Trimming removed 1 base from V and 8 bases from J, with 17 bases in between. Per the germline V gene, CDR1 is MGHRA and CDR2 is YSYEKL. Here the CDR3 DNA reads TGCGCCAGCAGCCAAGGTTGGACTATCCTTGGTGGGGAGCTGTTTTTT. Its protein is CASSQGWTILGGELFF.